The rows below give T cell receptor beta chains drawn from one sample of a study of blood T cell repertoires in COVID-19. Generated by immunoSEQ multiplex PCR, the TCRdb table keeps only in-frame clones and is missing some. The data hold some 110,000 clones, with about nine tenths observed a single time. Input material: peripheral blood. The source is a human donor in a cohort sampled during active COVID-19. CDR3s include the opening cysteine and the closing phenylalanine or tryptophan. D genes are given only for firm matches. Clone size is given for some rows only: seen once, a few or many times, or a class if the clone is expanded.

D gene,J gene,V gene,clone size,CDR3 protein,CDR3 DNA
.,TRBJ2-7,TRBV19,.,CASSPPRRGEQYF,TGTGCCAGTAGTCCACCTCGAAGGGGCGAGCAGTACTTC
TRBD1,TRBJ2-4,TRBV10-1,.,CASSPGTGSAKNIQYF,TGCGCCAGCAGTCCCGGGACAGGTTCCGCCAAAAACATTCAGTACTTC
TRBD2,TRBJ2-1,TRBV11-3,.,CASSTAGTSWINEQFF,TGTGCCAGCAGCACCGCCGGGACTAGCTGGATCAATGAGCAGTTCTTC
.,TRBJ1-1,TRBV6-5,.,CASKFTQNTEAFF,TGTGCCAGCAAATTTACTCAAAACACTGAAGCTTTCTTT
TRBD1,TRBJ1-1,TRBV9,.,CASSPRQGAKVNTEAFF,TGTGCCAGCAGCCCTCGACAGGGCGCAAAGGTGAACACTGAAGCTTTCTTT
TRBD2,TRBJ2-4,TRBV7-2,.,CASSLDGGGAVKNIQYF,TGTGCCAGCAGCTTAGATGGCGGGGGGGCCGTCAAAAACATTCAGTACTTC
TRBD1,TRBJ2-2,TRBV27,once,CASSLLDRGADTGELFF,TGTGCCAGCAGTTTATTGGACAGGGGCGCGGACACCGGGGAGCTGTTTTTT
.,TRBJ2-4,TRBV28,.,CASSGQAKNIQYF,TGTGCCAGCAGTGGACAAGCCAAAAACATTCAGTACTTC
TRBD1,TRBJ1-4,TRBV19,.,CASSIGYRGIEKLFF,TGTGCCAGTAGTATAGGGTACAGGGGTATAGAAAAACTGTTTTTT
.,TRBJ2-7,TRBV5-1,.,CASSLAGRGSNYEQYF,TGCGCCAGCAGCTTGGCCGGAAGGGGATCAAACTACGAGCAGTACTTC
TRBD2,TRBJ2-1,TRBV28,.,CASPPGTTGNNEQFF,TGTGCCAGCCCTCCCGGGACTACGGGAAACAATGAGCAGTTCTTC
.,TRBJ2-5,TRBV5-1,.,CASSLETQRGETQYF,TGCGCCAGCAGCTTGGAGACTCAGAGAGGGGAGACCCAGTACTTC
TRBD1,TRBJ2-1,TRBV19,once,CASSGDRDRFNNEQFF,TGTGCCAGTAGTGGAGACCGGGACAGGTTTAATAATGAGCAGTTCTTC
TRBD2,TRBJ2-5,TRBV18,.,CASSQSSAGEETQYF,TGTGCCAGCTCACAATCCTCTGCGGGGGAAGAGACCCAGTACTTC
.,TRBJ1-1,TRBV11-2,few,CATWGLAAGDTEAFF,TGTGCCACCTGGGGTTTAGCGGCGGGTGACACTGAAGCTTTCTTT
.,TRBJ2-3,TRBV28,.,CASSLGDYTQYF,TGTGCCAGCAGTTTAGGAGATTATACGCAGTATTTT
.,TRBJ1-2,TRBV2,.,CASSERGQDHYGYTF,TGTGCCAGCAGTGAAAGGGGCCAGGATCACTATGGCTACACCTTC
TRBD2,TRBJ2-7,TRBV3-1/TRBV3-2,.,CASSQKGPSGGYEQYF,TGTGCCAGCAGCCAGAAAGGGCCCAGCGGGGGATACGAGCAGTACTTC
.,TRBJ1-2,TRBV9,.,CASSVGSYGYTF,TGTGCCAGCAGCGTAGGGAGTTATGGCTACACCTTC
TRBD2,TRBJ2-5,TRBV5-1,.,CASSLAGLAGQETQYF,TGCGCCAGCAGCTTGGCCGGACTAGCGGGCCAAGAGACCCAGTACTTC
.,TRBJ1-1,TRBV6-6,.,CASRTGQRKPEAFF,TGTGCCAGCAGGACAGGACAGCGTAAACCTGAAGCTTTCTTT
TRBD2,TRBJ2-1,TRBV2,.,CASSLNSGRSYNEQFF,TGTGCCAGCAGTCTCAATAGCGGGAGATCGTACAATGAGCAGTTCTTC
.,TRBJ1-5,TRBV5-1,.,CASSSGGGGQPQHF,TGCGCCAGCAGCTCCGGGGGAGGAGGTCAGCCCCAGCATTTT
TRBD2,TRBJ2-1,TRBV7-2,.,CASSLSSGGYNEQFF,TGTGCCAGCAGCTTATCTAGCGGGGGGTACAATGAGCAGTTCTTC
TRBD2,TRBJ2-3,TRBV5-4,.,CASSFGRGGGDTQYF,TGTGCCAGCAGCTTCGGGCGGGGGGGTGGAGATACGCAGTATTTT
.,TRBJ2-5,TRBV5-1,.,CASSLGGGTEGETQYF,TGCGCCAGCAGCTTGGGCGGCGGAACCGAGGGAGAGACCCAGTACTTC
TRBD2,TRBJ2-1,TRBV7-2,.,CASRLGLAGNNEQFF,TGTGCCAGCAGACTAGGCCTAGCGGGCAACAATGAGCAGTTCTTC
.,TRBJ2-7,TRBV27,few,CASSLFPETGFYEQYF,TGTGCCAGCAGTTTATTTCCCGAAACCGGGTTCTACGAGCAGTACTTC
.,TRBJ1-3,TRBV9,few,CASSSKSRSSGNTIYF,TGTGCCAGCAGCTCCAAAAGCAGGTCCTCTGGAAACACCATATATTTT
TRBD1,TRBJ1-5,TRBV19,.,CASSKADRETGPQHF,TGTGCCAGTAGTAAAGCAGACAGGGAGACAGGGCCCCAGCATTTT
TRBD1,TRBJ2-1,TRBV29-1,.,CSARDSTYNEQFF,TGCAGCGCTCGGGACAGCACCTACAATGAGCAGTTCTTC
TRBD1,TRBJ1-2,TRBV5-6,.,CASSRQGIYGYTF,TGTGCCAGCAGCCGACAGGGGATCTATGGCTACACCTTC
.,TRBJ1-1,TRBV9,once,CASSSVGTLNTEAFF,TGTGCCAGCAGCTCAGTGGGGACTCTGAACACTGAAGCTTTCTTT
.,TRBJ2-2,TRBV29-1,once,CSGSGATGELFF,TGCTCGGGGTCAGGGGCGACCGGGGAGCTGTTTTTT
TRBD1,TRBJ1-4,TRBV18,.,CASSPGQGGYKKLFF,TGTGCCAGCTCACCGGGACAGGGGGGTTATAAAAAACTGTTTTTT
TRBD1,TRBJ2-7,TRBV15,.,CATSRDRRSRGYEQYF,TGTGCCACCAGCAGAGATAGGCGTAGCAGGGGGTACGAGCAGTACTTC
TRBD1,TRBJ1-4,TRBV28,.,CASSQGATNEKLFF,TGTGCCAGCAGCCAGGGGGCAACTAATGAAAAACTGTTTTTT
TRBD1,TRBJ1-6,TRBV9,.,CASSETGQGANNSPLHF,TGTGCCAGCAGCGAAACAGGACAGGGGGCGAATAATTCACCCCTCCACTTT
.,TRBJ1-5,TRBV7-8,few,CASSLKEGGYQPQHF,TGTGCCAGCAGCTTAAAAGAGGGCGGCTATCAGCCCCAGCATTTT